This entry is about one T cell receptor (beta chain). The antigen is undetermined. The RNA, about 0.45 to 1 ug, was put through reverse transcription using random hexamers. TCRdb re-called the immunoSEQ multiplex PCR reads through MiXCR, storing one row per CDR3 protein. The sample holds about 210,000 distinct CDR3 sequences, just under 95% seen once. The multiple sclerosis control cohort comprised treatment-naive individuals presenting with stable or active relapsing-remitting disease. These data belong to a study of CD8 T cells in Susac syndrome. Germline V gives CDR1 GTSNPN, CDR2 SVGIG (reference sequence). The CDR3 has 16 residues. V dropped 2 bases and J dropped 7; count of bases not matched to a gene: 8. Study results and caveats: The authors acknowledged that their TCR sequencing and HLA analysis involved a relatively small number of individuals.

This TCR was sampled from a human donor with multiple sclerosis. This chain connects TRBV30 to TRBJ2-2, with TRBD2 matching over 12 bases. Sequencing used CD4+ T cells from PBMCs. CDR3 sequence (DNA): TGTGCCTGGAGTATTCCGACTAGCGGGGGCGGCGGGGAGCTGTTTTTT. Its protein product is CAWSIPTSGGGGELFF.